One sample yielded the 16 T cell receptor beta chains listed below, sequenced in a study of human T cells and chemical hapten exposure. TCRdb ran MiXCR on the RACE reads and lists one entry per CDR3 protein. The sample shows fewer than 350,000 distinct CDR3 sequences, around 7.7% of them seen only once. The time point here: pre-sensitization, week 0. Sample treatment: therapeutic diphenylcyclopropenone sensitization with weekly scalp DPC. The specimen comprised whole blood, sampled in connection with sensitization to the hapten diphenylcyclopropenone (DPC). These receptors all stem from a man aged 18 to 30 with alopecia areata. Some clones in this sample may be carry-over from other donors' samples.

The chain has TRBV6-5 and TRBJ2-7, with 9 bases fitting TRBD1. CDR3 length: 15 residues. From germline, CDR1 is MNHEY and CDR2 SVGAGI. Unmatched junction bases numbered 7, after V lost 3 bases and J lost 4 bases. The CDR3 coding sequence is TGTGCCAGCAGTTATGGGACAGGGCATGGATACGAGCAGTACGTC. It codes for CASSYGTGHGYEQYV.

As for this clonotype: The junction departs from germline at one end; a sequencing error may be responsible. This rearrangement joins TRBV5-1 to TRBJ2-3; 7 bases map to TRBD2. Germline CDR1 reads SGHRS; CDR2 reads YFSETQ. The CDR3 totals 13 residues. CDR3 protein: CATSSGDTDTQYF. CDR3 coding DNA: TGCGCCACCAGCAGCGGGGACACAGATACGCAGTATTTT.

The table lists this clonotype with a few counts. This CDR3 reads CASSEATGPSYGYTF. CDR3 nucleotide sequence: TGTGCCAGCAGTGAAGCAACAGGGCCGAGCTATGGCTACACCTTC. The chain couples TRBV2 to TRBJ1-2, with D tentatively TRBD1 (6 bases). The CDR3 length is 15 residues. Trimming shortened V by 0 bases and J by 4 bases, and 12 bases separated the two germline ends. Germline CDR1 SNHLY, CDR2 FYNNEI.

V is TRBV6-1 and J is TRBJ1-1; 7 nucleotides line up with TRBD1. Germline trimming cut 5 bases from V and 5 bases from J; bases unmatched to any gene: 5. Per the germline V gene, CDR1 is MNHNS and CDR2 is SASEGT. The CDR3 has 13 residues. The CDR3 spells CASSLDRFTEAFF. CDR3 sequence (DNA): TGTGCCAGCAGTCTGGACAGGTTTACTGAAGCTTTCTTT.

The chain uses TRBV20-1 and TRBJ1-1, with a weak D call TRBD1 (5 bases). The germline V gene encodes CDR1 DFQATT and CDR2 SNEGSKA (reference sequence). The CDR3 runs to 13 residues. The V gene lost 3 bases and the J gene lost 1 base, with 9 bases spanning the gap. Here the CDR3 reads CSARVGANTEAFF. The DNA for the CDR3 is TGCAGTGCTAGGGTCGGGGCGAACACTGAAGCTTTCTTT.

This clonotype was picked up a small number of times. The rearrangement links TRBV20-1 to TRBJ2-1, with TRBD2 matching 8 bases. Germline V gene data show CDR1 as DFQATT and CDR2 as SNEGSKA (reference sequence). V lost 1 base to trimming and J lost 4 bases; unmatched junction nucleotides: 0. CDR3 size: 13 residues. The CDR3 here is CSARVAGYNEQFF. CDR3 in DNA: TGCAGTGCTAGAGTAGCGGGGTACAATGAGCAGTTCTTC.

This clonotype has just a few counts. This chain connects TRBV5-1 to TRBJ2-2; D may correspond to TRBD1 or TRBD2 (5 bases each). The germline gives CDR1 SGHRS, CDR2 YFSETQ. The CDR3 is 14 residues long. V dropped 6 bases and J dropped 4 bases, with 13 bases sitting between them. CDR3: CASTSGGRTGELFF. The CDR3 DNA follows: TGCGCCAGCACCTCTGGGGGACGCACCGGGGAGCTGTTTTTT.

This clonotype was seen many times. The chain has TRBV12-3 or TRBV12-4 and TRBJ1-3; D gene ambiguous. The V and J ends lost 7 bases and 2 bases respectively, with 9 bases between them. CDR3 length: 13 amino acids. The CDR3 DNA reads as TGTGCCAGCACGCGGCGAGCTGGAAACACCATATATTTT. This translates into CASTRRAGNTIYF.

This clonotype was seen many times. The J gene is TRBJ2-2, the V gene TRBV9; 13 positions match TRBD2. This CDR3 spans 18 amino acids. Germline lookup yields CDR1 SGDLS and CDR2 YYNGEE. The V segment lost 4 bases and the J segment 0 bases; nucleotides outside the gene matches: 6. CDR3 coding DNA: TGTGCCAGCAGCCCCCGACTAGCGGGGGGAACGAACACCGGGGAGCTGTTTTTT. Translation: CASSPRLAGGTNTGELFF. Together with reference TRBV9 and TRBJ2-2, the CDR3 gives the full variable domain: DSGVTQTPKHLITATGQRVTLRCSPRSGDLSVYWYQQSLDQGLQFLIQYYNGEERAKGNILERFSAQQFPDLHSELNLSSLELGDSALYFCASSPRLAGGTNTGELFFGEGSRLTVL.

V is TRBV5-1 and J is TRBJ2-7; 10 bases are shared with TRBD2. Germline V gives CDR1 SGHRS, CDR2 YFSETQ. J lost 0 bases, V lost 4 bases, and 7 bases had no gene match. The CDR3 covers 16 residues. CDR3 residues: CASSPTSGVSSYEQYF. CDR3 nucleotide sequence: TGCGCCAGCAGCCCCACTAGCGGGGTGAGCTCCTACGAGCAGTACTTC.

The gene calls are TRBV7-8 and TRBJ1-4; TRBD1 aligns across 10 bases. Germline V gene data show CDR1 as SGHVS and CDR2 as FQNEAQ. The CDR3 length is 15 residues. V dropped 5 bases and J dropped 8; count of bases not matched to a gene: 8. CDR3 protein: CASSRTDRGQEKLFF. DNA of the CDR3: TGTGCCAGCAGCCGGACCGACAGGGGGCAAGAAAAACTGTTTTTT.

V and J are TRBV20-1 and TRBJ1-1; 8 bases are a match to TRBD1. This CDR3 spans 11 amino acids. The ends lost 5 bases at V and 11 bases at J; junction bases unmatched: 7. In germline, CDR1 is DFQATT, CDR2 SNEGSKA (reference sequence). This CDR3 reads CSAEIRGHAFF. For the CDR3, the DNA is TGCAGTGCTGAGATCAGGGGGCATGCTTTCTTT.

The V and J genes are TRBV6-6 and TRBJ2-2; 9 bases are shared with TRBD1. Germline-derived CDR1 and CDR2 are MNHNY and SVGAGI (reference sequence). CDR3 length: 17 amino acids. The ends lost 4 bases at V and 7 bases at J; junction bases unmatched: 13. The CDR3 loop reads CASSSGRQGEENGELFF. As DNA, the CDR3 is TGTGCCAGCAGTTCCGGAAGACAGGGGGAGGAGAACGGGGAGCTGTTTTTT.

The CDR3 DNA sequence: TGCAGCGGGGGAAACAGGGGGACGAACGAGCAGTACTTC. Translating it yields CSGGNRGTNEQYF. The V call is TRBV29-1, the J call TRBJ2-7; 8 positions agree with TRBD1. Germline V CDR1 and CDR2: SQVTM, ANQGSEA. V trimming: 7 bases; J trimming: 5 bases; junction bases outside the gene matches: 10. The CDR3 is 13 residues long.

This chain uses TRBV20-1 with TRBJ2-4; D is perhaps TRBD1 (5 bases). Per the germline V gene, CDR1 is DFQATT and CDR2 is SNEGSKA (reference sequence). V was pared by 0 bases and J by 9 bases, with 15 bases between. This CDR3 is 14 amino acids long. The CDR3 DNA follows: TGCAGTGCTAGAGAGTCCAGGGATGGGTTCATTCAGTACTTC. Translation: CSARESRDGFIQYF.

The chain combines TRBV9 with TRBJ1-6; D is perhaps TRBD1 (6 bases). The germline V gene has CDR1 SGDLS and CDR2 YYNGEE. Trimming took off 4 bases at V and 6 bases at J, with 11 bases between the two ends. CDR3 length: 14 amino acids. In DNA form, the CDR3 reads TGTGCCAGCAGCCCGGACAGAATTAATTCACCCCTCCACTTT. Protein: CASSPDRINSPLHF.